This T cell receptor (beta chain) comes out of a study of cytomegalovirus exposure and HLA in healthy donors. Points from the study as a whole: Presence/absence analyses assumed roughly uniform sequencing depth across donors, which may not hold. There were a few CMV-associated chains whose specificity for CMV antigens was confirmed in vitro. In a later analysis, at a false discovery rate of 0.05, about 17,000 TCR beta sequences matched HLA alleles.

CDR3 length: 16 residues. Germline-derived CDR1 and CDR2 are SGHTA and FQGNSA. V lost 5 bases, J lost 3 bases, and 12 bases stayed unmatched. With 60 Vbeta and 13 Jbeta primers, the PCR was carried out. How the authors handled the data: In a later analysis, the count reached roughly 80 million unique TCR beta chains, with roughly 9.9 million shared. Clones were sequenced by immunoSEQ multiplex PCR, and TCRdb holds only the in-frame ones, with some missing. D and trimming come from the DNA, and the V and J calls and clone size come from that table. This table has approximately 73,000 clones, 60% to 70% appearing once. This clone was seen a handful of times. The antigen is unknown.

The chain uses TRBV7-2 and TRBJ1-2; 7 positions agree with TRBD1. The sequence was obtained from a man aged 30 to 39 in good health and CMV-seropositive. Sequenced material: PBMCs. In nucleotides, the CDR3 is TGTGCCAGCAGCCCCCGGGACAGCTTAGGGTACTATGGCTACACCTTC. As protein: CASSPRDSLGYYGYTF. Using reference TRBV7-2 and TRBJ1-2 for the parts outside the CDR3, the full variable domain is GAGVSQSPSNKVTEKGKDVELRCDPISGHTALYWYRQSLGQGLEFLIYFQGNSAPDKSGLPSDRFSAERTGGSVSTLTIQRTQQEDSAVYLCASSPRDSLGYYGYTFGSGTRLTVV.